This TCR beta chain is from a study of CD8 T cells in Susac syndrome. Sequencing of TCR beta was carried out in blood CD8+ and CD4+ T cells. TEMRA cells were FACS-enriched, unlike CD8+ and CD4+ T cells, which were negatively isolated. An amount of RNA that ranged from 0.5 to 1 ug was reverse transcribed with random hexamers. Amplification of TCR beta CDR3 by immunoSEQ multiplex PCR spanned 54 Vbeta and 13 Jbeta. TCRdb re-derived calls from the immunoSEQ multiplex PCR reads in MiXCR, one entry per CDR3 protein. This sample has fewer than 200,000 distinct CDR3 sequences; roughly nine tenths occur once, and the top ten carry 0.075% to 0.095%. This CDR3 contains 15 residues. V shed 2 bases, J shed 0 bases, and the junction held 6 bases outside the gene matches. CDR1 and CDR2 from the germline V gene are DFQATT and SNEGSKA (reference sequence).

The J gene is TRBJ2-7, the V gene TRBV20-1; 8 nucleotides agree with TRBD1. The sequenced sample consisted of CD4+ T cells from PBMCs. The sequence derives from a human donor with Susac syndrome. CDR3 coding DNA: TGCAGTGCTAGATACAGGGGGGAGAGCTCCTACGAGCAGTACTTC. This encodes CSARYRGESSYEQYF.